The 7 T cell receptor beta chains reported below all come from one sample, sequenced in a study of T cells in tuberculosis. Sorting used thawed, overnight-rested PBMC stained with anti-CD3, a viability dye and GMM-loaded CD1B tetramer. The lipid loaded on the CD1B tetramers was C32 glucose monomycolate from Rhodococcus equi. The data were produced by immunoSEQ multiplex PCR, yet TCRdb's version contains in-frame clones alone and is incomplete. Among about 88,000 clones listed, just over 90% were seen once. Sequencing used CD1b-GMM tetramer-negative cells sorted from PBMCs. The receptors here all came from an adult woman with latent tuberculosis.

This chain connects TRBV4-3 to TRBJ2-4; possibly TRBD1 for D (6 bases). Trimming removed 1 base from V and 1 base from J, with 14 bases in between. CDR3 length equals 17 residues. Per germline, CDR1 LGHNA and CDR2 YSLEER. CDR3 DNA: TGCGCCAGCAGCCAAGGAAGGGACACCGGGGCCAAAAACATTCAGTACTTC. Translated: CASSQGRDTGAKNIQYF.

This chain links TRBV6-5 with TRBJ1-5; D is unresolved. Germline loops: CDR1 MNHEY, CDR2 SVGAGI. V was clipped by 8 bases and J by 0 bases, with 8 bases between them. The CDR3 has 13 residues. This CDR3 reads CASGGNSNQPQHF. The CDR3 DNA reads TGTGCCAGCGGAGGCAATAGCAATCAGCCCCAGCATTTT.

V and J are TRBV10-3 and TRBJ2-1, with 8 bases matching TRBD2. The CDR3 is 16 amino acids. Germline V gives CDR1 ENHRY, CDR2 SYGVKD. J lost 8 bases, V lost 0 bases, and 9 bases had no gene match. The CDR3 here is CAISESTAGGGYEQFF. DNA for the CDR3: TGTGCCATCAGTGAGTCGACGGCGGGGGGCGGGTATGAGCAGTTCTTC.

This chain uses TRBV7-3 with TRBJ1-1; possible D gene TRBD1, 5 bases. CDR1 is SGHTA, CDR2 FQGTGA, per germline. The V end lost 5 bases, the J end lost 10 bases, and 23 bases lay between the germline ends. This CDR3 has 15 residues. The CDR3 sequence: CASSPSPGLIRGAFF. As DNA, the CDR3 is TGTGCCAGCAGCCCATCCCCGGGACTCATCCGTGGAGCTTTCTTT.

This sequence joins TRBV18 and TRBJ1-4; D is uncertain. The germline V gene encodes CDR1 KGHSH and CDR2 LQKENI. The CDR3 loop spans 15 amino acids. V lost 5 bases, J lost 8 bases, and 18 bases lay in between. This chain's CDR3 is CASSFGQATGEKLFF. CDR3 DNA: TGTGCCAGCTCATTCGGCCAGGCCACGGGGGAAAAACTGTTTTTT.

This chain links TRBV28 with TRBJ2-1; 13 nucleotides match TRBD2. Germline V gene data show CDR1 as MDHEN and CDR2 as SYDVKM. J lost 8 bases, V lost 5 bases, and 12 bases had no gene match. The CDR3 is 17 residues long. The CDR3 loop is CASSPRSPGTSGDEQFF. Here the CDR3 DNA reads TGTGCCAGCAGTCCTCGCAGTCCCGGGACTAGCGGGGATGAGCAGTTCTTC.

This chain uses TRBV13 with TRBJ1-1; tentatively, D is TRBD1 (6 bases). Looked up from germline, CDR1 is PRHDT and CDR2 is FYEKMQ (reference sequence). This CDR3 is built from 14 residues. Deletions cut 1 base from V and 0 bases from J, with 6 bases between. CDR3 amino acids: CASSLAGVNTEAFF. As DNA, the CDR3 is TGTGCCAGCAGCTTAGCAGGGGTGAACACTGAAGCTTTCTTT.